This passage covers 30 T cell receptor beta chains from one sample sequenced in a study of CD8+ T cells in alopecia areata. Treatment described: oral pan-JAK inhibitor, 5-10 mg twice daily. Investigators isolated RNA and reverse transcribed it into cDNA to act as the sequencing template. TCRdb keeps only in-frame clones here, not all; method: immunoSEQ multiplex PCR. This table holds fewer than 250,000 clones, around two fifths found once. Sequenced here: CD4+ T cells sorted from blood, sampled between weeks 30 and 35, from a patient treated with tofacitinib. The receptor source for this set is a human donor with alopecia areata.

The rearrangement uses TRBV5-1 and TRBJ1-1; D might be TRBD1 (5 bases). The ends were cut back, 0 bases at V and 4 bases at J, with 10 bases in the middle. The CDR3 has 14 amino acids. CDR1 and CDR2 (germline): SGHRS, YFSETQ. The CDR3 loop is CASSLVGAPTEAFF. In DNA form, the CDR3 reads TGCGCCAGCAGCTTGGTCGGGGCTCCCACTGAAGCTTTCTTT.

This chain joins TRBV11-2 and TRBJ2-1, with 7 bases that match TRBD2. V trimming: 4 bases; J trimming: 4 bases; junction bases outside the gene matches: 10. The CDR3 has 16 amino acids. Per the germline V gene, CDR1 is SGHAT and CDR2 is FQNNGV. The CDR3 DNA sequence: TGTGCCAGCAGCTCATTTGTGGGGGGGAGATACAATGAGCAGTTCTTC. This sequence encodes CASSSFVGGRYNEQFF.

This clone was observed a single time. The rearrangement joins TRBV5-4 to TRBJ2-2, with D unresolved. The CDR3 has 14 amino acids. Per the germline V gene, CDR1 is SGHNT and CDR2 is YYREEE (reference sequence). V shed 3 bases and J shed 7 bases, with 13 bases lying between them. As DNA, the CDR3 is TGTGCCAGCAGCTCCCTCGGAAGAAGCGGGGAGCTGTTTTTT. It translates to CASSSLGRSGELFF.

For this clone: Mismatch with germline at one junction end may stem from a read error. This rearrangement joins TRBV4-1 to TRBJ1-2; 7 bases map to TRBD1. The CDR3 totals 12 residues. Germline assignment: CDR1 MGHRA and CDR2 YSYEKL. CDR3 loop: CASSRLQGKVAF. CDR3 nucleotides: TGCGCCAGCAGCCGATTACAGGGGAAAGTCGCCTTC.

This clone appeared a few times. The chain has TRBV6-6 and TRBJ2-7; the D call may be TRBD1 or TRBD2 (5 bases each). Per the germline V gene, CDR1 is MNHNY and CDR2 is SVGAGI (reference sequence). V shed 7 bases and J shed 3 bases, with 16 bases lying between them. The CDR3 has 14 amino acids. In nucleotides, the CDR3 is TGTGCCAGCACTGGAAGACATGGGGGCTACGAGCAGTACTTC. It yields the protein CASTGRHGGYEQYF.

The table lists this clone with a few counts. The chain is built from TRBV29-1 and TRBJ2-3, with TRBD2 as a possible D gene (5 bases). The length of the CDR3 is 15 residues. From germline, CDR1 is SQVTM and CDR2 ANQGSEA. V was cut by 0 bases and J by 2 bases, with 12 bases left in between. For the CDR3, the DNA is TGCAGCGTTGAAGAATTCGGCGGGTCCACAGATACGCAGTATTTT. Amino acids: CSVEEFGGSTDTQYF.

The V and J genes are TRBV5-1 and TRBJ2-2; no definite D call. The germline V and J ends were trimmed by 0 bases and 2 bases, with 5 bases remaining between them. The CDR3 totals 14 residues. CDR1 and CDR2 (germline): SGHRS, YFSETQ. For the CDR3, the DNA is TGCGCCAGCAGCTTGGCACCCAACACCGGGGAGCTGTTTTTT. This codes for CASSLAPNTGELFF.

The chain has TRBV11-1 and TRBJ2-6; TRBD1 aligns across 7 bases. CDR3 length equals 19 residues. CDR1 SGHAT and CDR2 FQDESV come from the germline V gene (reference sequence). V shed 2 bases and J 0 bases; nucleotides not matched to a gene: 10. DNA of the CDR3: TGTGCCAGCAGCTTAAGACGAGGGACAGTTTCCTCTGGGGCCAACGTCCTGACTTTC. Translation: CASSLRRGTVSSGANVLTF.

CDR3 amino acids: CAWSVQTGAETQYF. The CDR3 coding sequence is TGTGCCTGGAGTGTACAGACAGGAGCGGAGACCCAGTACTTC. This chain links TRBV30 with TRBJ2-5; maybe TRBD1 (6 bases). Germline V CDR1 and CDR2: GTSNPN, SVGIG (reference sequence). The CDR3 is 14 residues long. Trimming removed 0 bases from V and 5 bases from J, with 13 bases in between.

The rearrangement uses TRBV5-1 and TRBJ2-3; 9 nucleotides agree with TRBD2. The CDR3 consists of 14 residues. CDR1 and CDR2 (germline): SGHRS, YFSETQ. The trim removed 5 bases at V and 2 bases at J, leaving 3 bases unmatched. For the CDR3, the DNA is TGCGCCAGCAGAGGCGGGGGGGCCACAGATACGCAGTATTTT. This encodes CASRGGGATDTQYF.

In this sample, this clone turned up a few times. This chain uses TRBV6-5 with TRBJ1-2; D is uncertain. The germline V gene has CDR1 MNHEY and CDR2 SVGAGI. V shed 0 bases and J shed 1 base, with 9 bases lying between them. The CDR3 is 15 residues long. The CDR3 DNA follows: TGTGCCAGCAGTTACTCGTACGCCGGTAACTATGGCTACACCTTC. Its translation is CASSYSYAGNYGYTF.

V and J are TRBV6-6 and TRBJ2-7, with no clear D. Germline-derived CDR1 and CDR2 are MNHNY and SVGAGI (reference sequence). Trimming cost V 7 bases and J 0 bases, with 10 bases left between them. The CDR3 sequence is 13 residues long. The CDR3 loop reads CASTSADSYEQYF. In nucleotides, the CDR3 is TGTGCCAGCACCTCCGCGGACTCCTACGAGCAGTACTTC.

There are many counts of this clone. The chain employs TRBV19 and TRBJ2-3; 7 nucleotides agree with TRBD2. The CDR3 spans 14 residues. Germline V gene sequence: CDR1 LNHDA, CDR2 SQIVND (reference sequence). Losses at the gene ends were 7 bases for V and 7 bases for J; bases not matched to a gene: 11. CDR3 in DNA: TGTGCCAGTACCGGCGGGAGTCTATCGAATACGCAGTATTTT. Translating gives CASTGGSLSNTQYF.

The gene calls are TRBV5-6 and TRBJ2-6; D unresolved. CDR1 and CDR2 from the germline V gene are SGHDT and YYEEEE. The CDR3 runs 12 residues. Trimming stripped 5 bases from V and 1 base from J, with 1 base between. The CDR3 here is CASRSGANVLTF. CDR3 in DNA: TGTGCCAGCAGATCTGGGGCCAACGTCCTGACTTTC.

The chain combines TRBV30 with TRBJ1-5; D is uncertain. Trimming cost V 3 bases and J 7 bases, with 10 bases left between them. This CDR3 is 12 amino acids long. CDR1 GTSNPN and CDR2 SVGIG come from the germline V gene (reference sequence). DNA for the CDR3: TGTGCCTGGAGCGAGGGTACGCAGCCCCAGCATTTT. Its translation: CAWSEGTQPQHF.

There are a few counts of this clone. The sample carries other DNA sequences with the same CDR3. The rearrangement uses TRBV5-4 and TRBJ1-2; D is undetermined. This CDR3 contains 13 residues. Germline CDR1 and CDR2: SGHNT and YYREEE (reference sequence). V shed 0 bases and J shed 3 bases, with 6 bases lying between them. The CDR3 is CASSLDRDYGYTF. As DNA, the CDR3 is TGTGCCAGCAGCTTGGACAGAGACTATGGCTACACCTTC.

V usage is TRBV9 and J usage is TRBJ1-6, with D possibly being TRBD1 (5 bases). Between the trimmed V and J ends, which lost 0 bases and 4 bases, there was a span of 8 bases. Germline V gene lookup returns CDR1 SGDLS and CDR2 YYNGEE. The CDR3 has 15 amino acids. Here the CDR3 reads CASSVEQGYNSPLHF. The CDR3 DNA sequence: TGTGCCAGCAGCGTAGAGCAGGGTTATAATTCACCCCTCCACTTT.

The gene calls are TRBV5-4 and TRBJ1-5, with D perhaps matching TRBD1 (6 bases). This CDR3 is 14 amino acids long. Germline CDR1 and CDR2: SGHNT and YYREEE (reference sequence). Deletions cut 2 bases from V and 3 bases from J, with 9 bases between. CDR3 amino acids: CASSFGGHNQPQHF. The CDR3 region has the DNA TGTGCCAGCAGCTTCGGGGGCCACAATCAGCCCCAGCATTTT.

This sequence joins TRBV12-5 and TRBJ1-1, with D maybe TRBD1 (6 bases). The germline V gene has CDR1 LGHNT and CDR2 FRNRAP. Trimming left V 6 bases short and J 5 bases short, with 16 bases between. This CDR3 is built from 14 residues. DNA of the CDR3: TGTGCTAGTGGCGGGGGCCAGGGTTTTACTGAAGCTTTCTTT. Its translation is CASGGGQGFTEAFF.

The CDR3 sequence is CASSSWGAEQETQYF. In DNA, the CDR3 is TGTGCCAGCAGCTCGTGGGGGGCGGAACAAGAGACCCAGTACTTC. V gene TRBV5-4 combines with J gene TRBJ2-5; D is tentatively TRBD1 or TRBD2 (6 bases each). Deletions cut 3 bases from V and 2 bases from J, with 14 bases between. The CDR3 covers 15 residues. Germline V gene lookup returns CDR1 SGHNT and CDR2 YYREEE (reference sequence).

This clone was recorded a few times. Other DNA sequences from this sample encode an identical CDR3 as well. The chain is built from TRBV6-6 and TRBJ1-5; D call uncertain. Trimming left V 0 bases short and J 6 bases short, with 9 bases between. The CDR3 is 14 residues long. Looked up from germline, CDR1 is MNHNY and CDR2 is SVGAGI (reference sequence). Here the CDR3 reads CASSYSNSGQPQHF. The CDR3 DNA sequence: TGTGCCAGCAGTTACTCGAATTCGGGTCAGCCCCAGCATTTT.

A few counts support this clone. The chain combines TRBV29-1 with TRBJ2-3; a weak D match, TRBD2 (5 bases). Looked up from germline, CDR1 is SQVTM and CDR2 is ANQGSEA. The CDR3 consists of 13 residues. V lost 4 bases and J lost 2, with 10 bases in between. In DNA form, the CDR3 reads TGCAGCGTTGTGAAGGAGGTCACAGATACGCAGTATTTT. Its protein product is CSVVKEVTDTQYF.

The chain is built from TRBV7-2 and TRBJ1-5; D unresolved. Germline-derived CDR1 and CDR2 are SGHTA and FQGNSA. The V and J ends lost 1 base and 4 bases respectively, with 8 bases between them. This CDR3 contains 14 residues. The CDR3 sequence is CASSLGIWNQPQHF. The CDR3, as DNA: TGTGCCAGCAGCTTAGGGATTTGGAATCAGCCCCAGCATTTT.

V usage is TRBV6-5 and J usage is TRBJ1-2; D is undetermined. This CDR3 is 15 amino acids long. Per the germline V gene, CDR1 is MNHEY and CDR2 is SVGAGI. V lost 1 base to trimming and J lost 4 bases, with 13 bases between them. The CDR3 bases are TGTGCCAGCAGTTACTTAGGGCAGTCCGCCTATGGCTACACCTTC. Protein: CASSYLGQSAYGYTF.

The chain recombines TRBV30 with TRBJ2-3; D gene uncertain. The CDR3 is 12 residues long. Germline V gene sequence: CDR1 GTSNPN, CDR2 SVGIG (reference sequence). V was cut by 1 base and J by 6 bases, with 8 bases left in between. The CDR3 sequence is CAWSGNRDTQYF. The DNA of the CDR3 is TGTGCCTGGAGTGGTAATCGGGATACGCAGTATTTT. Full variable domain (missing parts from reference TRBV30 and TRBJ2-3): SQTIHQWPATLVQPVGSPLSLECTVEGTSNPNLYWYRQAAGRGLQLLFYSVGIGQISSEVPQNLSASRPQDRQFILSSKKLLLSDSGFYLCAWSGNRDTQYFGPGTRLTVL.

The V gene is TRBV30, the J gene TRBJ2-3; D possibly matches TRBD1 or TRBD2 (5 bases each). The CDR3 spans 16 residues. Germline CDR1 reads GTSNPN; CDR2 reads SVGIG (reference sequence). Trimming left V 0 bases short and J 4 bases short, with 17 bases between. The DNA of the CDR3 is TGTGCCTGGAGTGTTAAGGCGGCTGGGACCCCAGATACGCAGTATTTT. This sequence encodes CAWSVKAAGTPDTQYF.

There are a few counts of this clone. The chain recombines TRBV7-9 with TRBJ2-7, with D maybe TRBD2 (6 bases). The CDR3 consists of 15 residues. Trimming cost V 4 bases and J 6 bases, with 19 bases left between them. The germline CDR1 and CDR2 sequences are SEHNR and FQNEAQ (reference sequence). The CDR3 DNA is TGTGCCAGCAGCTCACAACCTACGCGGGGAGGCGAGCAGTACTTC. Translating gives CASSSQPTRGGEQYF. The complete variable domain, with remaining parts taken from reference TRBV7-9 and TRBJ2-7, reads DTGVSQNPRHKITKRGQNVTFRCDPISEHNRLYWYRQTLGQGPEFLTYFQNEAQLEKSRLLSDRFSAERPKGSFSTLEIQRTEQGDSAMYLCASSSQPTRGGEQYFGPGTRLTVT.

The chain joins TRBV10-3 to TRBJ1-1, with 8 positions matching TRBD1. The CDR3 runs to 15 residues. V gave up 10 bases and J gave up 5 bases; unmatched junction bases: 15. Per germline, CDR1 ENHRY and CDR2 SYGVKD. The CDR3 sequence is CASSGRQGARTEAFF. CDR3 in DNA: TGTGCCAGTTCCGGCAGGCAGGGGGCGAGGACTGAAGCTTTCTTT.

This clone has more than one count but fewer than ten. V is TRBV6-1 and J is TRBJ2-1, with TRBD2 identical over 8 bases. J gave up 8 bases and V 4 bases, and 7 bases lay outside the gene matches. CDR1 and CDR2 from the germline V gene are MNHNS and SASEGT. The CDR3 contains 14 residues. CDR3 sequence: CASSAAGGWDEQFF. CDR3 nucleotides: TGTGCCAGCAGTGCGGCGGGAGGTTGGGATGAGCAGTTCTTC.

The chain carries TRBV28 and TRBJ2-5, with 7 bases that match TRBD2. The germline CDR1 and CDR2 sequences are MDHEN and SYDVKM. V gave up 6 bases and J gave up 1 base; unmatched junction bases: 5. The CDR3 length is 14 residues. CDR3 DNA sequence: TGTGCCAGCAGCCCACTAGCGATCCAAGAGACCCAGTACTTC. This translates into CASSPLAIQETQYF.